These 23 T cell receptor beta chains were all obtained from the same sample, sequenced in a study. TCRdb ran MiXCR on the 5' RACE reads and lists one entry per CDR3 protein. This table has roughly 42,000 distinct CDR3 sequences, 30% appearing once. Sequenced: tumor-infiltrating memory CD4+ T cells sorted from the breast tumor. The subset denotes: memory CD4+ T cells, CD4+CD45RO+CD25-. Receptors were obtained from a female donor with breast cancer.

The rearrangement links TRBV2 to TRBJ1-5; the D gene is possibly TRBD1 (6 bases). Germline lookup yields CDR1 SNHLY and CDR2 FYNNEI. CDR3 length equals 13 residues. The V and J ends lost 8 bases and 4 bases respectively, with 12 bases between them. The DNA for the CDR3 is TGTGCCAGCCAAAGGGACAAGAATCAGCCCCAGCATTTT. Encoded protein: CASQRDKNQPQHF.

This chain links TRBV12-3 or TRBV12-4 with TRBJ2-2; no definite D call. This CDR3 has 15 residues. Trimming cost V 6 bases and J 0 bases, with 11 bases left between them. The CDR3 DNA is TGTGCCAGCAGCCCACTCAACGCGAACACCGGGGAGCTGTTTTTT. Protein: CASSPLNANTGELFF.

V gene TRBV20-1 combines with J gene TRBJ2-3, with D perhaps matching TRBD2 (5 bases). Germline-derived CDR1 and CDR2 are DFQATT and SNEGSKA (reference sequence). Trimming stripped 0 bases from V and 6 bases from J, with 19 bases between. This CDR3 contains 16 residues. Here the CDR3 DNA reads TGCAGTGCTAGAGACCCCTTGGCGGGCAGTTGGGATACGCAGTATTTT. Translation: CSARDPLAGSWDTQYF.

The CDR3 is CASSLDSRGPNNEQFF. The CDR3 nucleotides read TGTGCCAGCAGCTTAGATTCGCGGGGACCAAACAATGAGCAGTTCTTC. The rearrangement joins TRBV7-3 to TRBJ2-1, with D possibly being TRBD2 (6 bases). The CDR3 is made up of 16 amino acids. Germline CDR1 SGHTA, CDR2 FQGTGA. With 2 bases removed from V and 5 bases from J, the gap between germline ends came to 16 bases.

The genes are TRBV7-2 and TRBJ2-3; D not resolved. Per germline, CDR1 SGHTA and CDR2 FQGNSA. V was shortened by 2 bases and J by 5 bases, with 5 bases between the two germline ends. The CDR3 spans 12 residues. CDR3: CASSLIRDTQYF. CDR3 nucleotide sequence: TGTGCCAGCAGCTTAATCCGAGATACGCAGTATTTT.

This chain connects TRBV9 to TRBJ2-7; 7 bases fit TRBD1. This CDR3 is built from 14 residues. Germline CDR1 is SGDLS and CDR2 is YYNGEE. V lost 4 bases, J lost 3 bases, and 7 bases stayed unmatched. The CDR3 loop is CASSPRQGNYEQYF. CDR3 DNA sequence: TGTGCCAGCAGCCCCCGACAGGGCAACTACGAGCAGTACTTC.

The CDR3 nucleotides read TGTGCCAGCAGGGGGTCACTGGGGAATGAGCAGTTCTTC. Its protein product is CASRGSLGNEQFF. V and J are TRBV2 and TRBJ2-1; no reliable D call. V lost 6 bases and J 7 bases, leaving 13 bases between the germline ends. The CDR3 covers 13 residues. Germline CDR1 SNHLY, CDR2 FYNNEI.

The V gene is TRBV2, the J gene TRBJ1-1; TRBD1 might be the D (5 bases). Germline V gene data show CDR1 as SNHLY and CDR2 as FYNNEI. CDR3 length equals 16 residues. V was shortened by 3 bases and J by 0 bases, with 14 bases between the two germline ends. DNA for the CDR3: TGTGCCAGCAGTGATCGGGACGGAAACATGAACACTGAAGCTTTCTTT. Its translation is CASSDRDGNMNTEAFF.

CDR3 coding DNA: TGTGCCGTGCAGCGGGAGGATCTTGATACGCAGTATTTT. Encoded protein: CAVQREDLDTQYF. The chain recombines TRBV10-3 with TRBJ2-3, with 9 bases lining up with TRBD2. Per the germline V gene, CDR1 is ENHRY and CDR2 is SYGVKD. The length of the CDR3 is 13 residues. V shed 11 bases, J shed 6 bases, and the junction held 9 bases outside the gene matches.

V is TRBV25-1 and J is TRBJ1-2; unclear D gene. The ends were cut back, 3 bases at V and 5 bases at J, with 7 bases in the middle. Germline CDR1 is MGHDK and CDR2 is SYGVNS. This CDR3 is 12 amino acids long. The CDR3 spells CASSDGRYGYTF. In DNA form, the CDR3 reads TGTGCCAGCAGTGACGGCCGTTATGGCTACACCTTC.

The rearrangement joins TRBV6-6 to TRBJ2-3; TRBD2 is a possible D gene (6 bases). Germline CDR1 and CDR2: MNHNY and SVGAGI (reference sequence). CDR3 length: 13 amino acids. Trimming cost V 6 bases and J 4 bases, with 11 bases left between them. The CDR3 reads CASSPREADTQYF. CDR3 bases: TGTGCCAGCAGCCCGAGGGAGGCAGATACGCAGTATTTT.

V and J are TRBV5-1 and TRBJ1-1, with TRBD1 as a possible D gene (5 bases). V was shortened by 0 bases and J by 5 bases, with 17 bases between the two germline ends. Germline V CDR1 and CDR2: SGHRS, YFSETQ. This CDR3 has 16 residues. CDR3 DNA sequence: TGCGCCAGCAGCTTGGAGCCGACAAGCGGGGGGACTGAAGCTTTCTTT. It encodes CASSLEPTSGGTEAFF.

This clonotype was seen only a few times. The CDR3 spells CASSRQGAETQYF. In DNA form, the CDR3 reads TGTGCCAGCAGCCGACAGGGGGCTGAGACCCAGTACTTC. The chain employs TRBV27 and TRBJ2-5; TRBD1 matches 10 bases. CDR1 and CDR2 from the germline V gene are MNHEY and SMNVEV (reference sequence). Trimming removed 6 bases from V and 5 bases from J; junction bases left unmatched: 3. The length of the CDR3 is 13 residues.

This clonotype was recorded a few times. The chain uses TRBV7-2 and TRBJ2-3; D perhaps matches TRBD2 (6 bases). This CDR3 has 14 residues. Per germline, CDR1 SGHTA and CDR2 FQGNSA. Trimming took off 5 bases at V and 4 bases at J, with 13 bases between the two ends. DNA for the CDR3: TGTGCCAGCAGCCCGGCGGGGATGGCAGATACGCAGTATTTT. This gives the protein CASSPAGMADTQYF.

This clonotype has ten or more counts. The chain combines TRBV5-1 with TRBJ2-5; no definite D call. The CDR3 is made up of 13 amino acids. The germline CDR1 and CDR2 sequences are SGHRS and YFSETQ. Trimming removed 7 bases from V and 4 bases from J, with 14 bases in between. CDR3 DNA sequence: TGCGCCAGCCGTCAGGCCCCGCGAGAGACCCAGTACTTC. The encoded protein is CASRQAPRETQYF.

In regard to this clonotype: This may stem from a read error, because a much larger clone lies one nucleotide away. The chain recombines TRBV3-1 with TRBJ2-5; weak D call: TRBD2 (7 bases). CDR1 is LGHDT and CDR2 is YNNKEL in the germline V gene (reference sequence). The CDR3 is 14 residues long. The CDR3 sequence is CASSQAGGQKTQYF. The CDR3 DNA follows: TGTGCCAGCAGCCAAGCGGGGGGCCAAAAGACCCAGTACTTC.

V and J are TRBV5-5 and TRBJ1-1; no clear D. V was cut by 0 bases and J by 3 bases, with 12 bases left in between. The CDR3 covers 15 residues. Germline CDR1 and CDR2: SGHKS and YYEKEE (reference sequence). CDR3 coding DNA: TGTGCCAGCAGCTTGGAAGCGGTCCGGTACACTGAAGCTTTCTTT. Its protein is CASSLEAVRYTEAFF.

The V call is TRBV13, the J call TRBJ1-3, with D possibly matching TRBD1 (5 bases). With 7 bases removed from V and 2 bases from J, the gap between germline ends came to 18 bases. CDR1 is PRHDT and CDR2 is FYEKMQ in the germline V gene (reference sequence). The CDR3 consists of 16 residues. The CDR3 DNA reads TGTGCCAGCACTACTCAGGGTTTTGGACCTGGAAACACCATATATTTT. Its protein product is CASTTQGFGPGNTIYF. Supplemented by reference TRBV13 and TRBJ1-3, the full variable domain reads AAGVIQSPRHLIKEKRETATLKCYPIPRHDTVYWYQQGPGQDPQFLISFYEKMQSDKGSIPDRFSAQQFSDYHSELNMSSLELGDSALYFCASTTQGFGPGNTIYFGEGSWLTVV.

This clonotype was detected ten times or more. The V gene is TRBV5-1, the J gene TRBJ2-3; 10 bases align to TRBD1. The CDR3 consists of 13 residues. Germline CDR1 and CDR2: SGHRS and YFSETQ. V dropped 7 bases and J dropped 5; count of bases not matched to a gene: 4. The CDR3 is CASGQGEQDTQYF. CDR3 DNA: TGCGCCAGCGGACAGGGGGAGCAAGATACGCAGTATTTT.

V and J are TRBV7-2 and TRBJ2-1; the D gene is possibly TRBD2 (6 bases). V was pared by 4 bases and J by 3 bases, with 16 bases between. Germline assignment: CDR1 SGHTA and CDR2 FQGNSA. CDR3 size: 16 residues. Written as DNA, the CDR3 is TGTGCCAGCAGCTCCACCCCGAGCGGGTGCTACAATGAGCAGTTCTTC. It codes for CASSSTPSGCYNEQFF.

This clonotype was counted a few times. The chain carries TRBV6-5 and TRBJ2-2, with TRBD2 matching over 10 bases. This CDR3 has 17 residues. The V gene end was trimmed by 7 bases and the J gene end by 5 bases; junction bases not matched to a gene: 13. The germline CDR1 and CDR2 sequences are MNHEY and SVGAGI. CDR3 coding DNA: TGTGCCAGCACACGGACAGGGTTAGCGGGAGGTACCGGGGAGCTGTTTTTT. Translating gives CASTRTGLAGGTGELFF.

The chain links TRBV7-9 to TRBJ2-7; D is unclear. V dropped 1 base and J dropped 4 bases, with 11 bases sitting between them. CDR3 length equals 14 residues. From germline, CDR1 is SEHNR and CDR2 FQNEAQ (reference sequence). CDR3 coding DNA: TGTGCCAGCAGCTTAGGGGCCCAGGCGTACGAGCAGTACTTC. It specifies CASSLGAQAYEQYF. Complete variable domain (other parts from reference TRBV7-9 and TRBJ2-7): DTGVSQNPRHKITKRGQNVTFRCDPISEHNRLYWYRQTLGQGPEFLTYFQNEAQLEKSRLLSDRFSAERPKGSFSTLEIQRTEQGDSAMYLCASSLGAQAYEQYFGPGTRLTVT.

There are a few counts of this clonotype. This chain uses TRBV6-2 or TRBV6-3 with TRBJ2-1; TRBD2 matches 12 bases. The CDR3 loop spans 14 amino acids. Unmatched junction bases numbered 2, after V lost 5 bases and J lost 6 bases. Germline CDR1 and CDR2: MNHEY and SVGEGT. CDR3: CASSRTSGTNEQFF. CDR3 nucleotide sequence: TGTGCCAGCAGTCGGACTAGCGGGACCAATGAGCAGTTCTTC.